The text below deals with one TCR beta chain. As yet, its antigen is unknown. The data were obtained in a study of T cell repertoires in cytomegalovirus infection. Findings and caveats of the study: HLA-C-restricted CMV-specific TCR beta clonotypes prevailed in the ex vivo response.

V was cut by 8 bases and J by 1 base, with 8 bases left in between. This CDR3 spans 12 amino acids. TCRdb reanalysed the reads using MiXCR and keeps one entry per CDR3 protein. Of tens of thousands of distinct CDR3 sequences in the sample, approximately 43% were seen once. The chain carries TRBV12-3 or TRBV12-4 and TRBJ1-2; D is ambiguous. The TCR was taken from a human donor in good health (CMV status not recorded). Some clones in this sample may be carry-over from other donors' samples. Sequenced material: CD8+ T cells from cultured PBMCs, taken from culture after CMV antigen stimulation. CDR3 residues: CASSDGNYGYTF. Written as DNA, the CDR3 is TGTGCCAGCTCGGACGGTAACTATGGCTACACCTTC.